This record looks at one TCR beta chain sequence and its context. This sample is drawn from a study of T cell responses to AZD1222 COVID-19 vaccine. The CDR3 is 16 residues long. After removal of 5 bases from V and 7 bases from J, the junction contained 7 bases not matched to a gene. Germline values: CDR1 SGHAT, CDR2 FQNNGV. The protocol was immunoSEQ multiplex PCR, while the TCRdb copy is restricted to in-frame clones and leaves out a portion. This sample has approximately 110,000 clones, with roughly nine tenths found just once. The sequence was obtained from an adult who received the AZD1222 COVID-19 vaccine. The sequences come from peripheral blood, collected 28 days after the second AZD1222 dose. V gene TRBV11-2 combines with J gene TRBJ2-1, with 14 bases fitting TRBD2. This chain's CDR3 is CASSGTSGGPWNEQFF. CDR3 bases: TGTGCCAGCAGCGGGACTAGCGGGGGCCCGTGGAATGAGCAGTTCTTC.